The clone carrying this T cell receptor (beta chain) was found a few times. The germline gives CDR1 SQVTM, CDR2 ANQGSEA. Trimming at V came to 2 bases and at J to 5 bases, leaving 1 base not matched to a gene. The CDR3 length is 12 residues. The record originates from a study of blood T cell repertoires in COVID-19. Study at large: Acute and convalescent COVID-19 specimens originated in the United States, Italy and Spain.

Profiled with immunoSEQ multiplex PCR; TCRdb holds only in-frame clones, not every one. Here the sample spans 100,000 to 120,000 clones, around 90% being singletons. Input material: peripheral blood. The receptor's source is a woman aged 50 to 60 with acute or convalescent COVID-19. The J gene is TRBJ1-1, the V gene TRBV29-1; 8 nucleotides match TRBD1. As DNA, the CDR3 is TGCAGCGTTGAACAGGGGGCGACTGAAGCTTTCTTT. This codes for CSVEQGATEAFF.